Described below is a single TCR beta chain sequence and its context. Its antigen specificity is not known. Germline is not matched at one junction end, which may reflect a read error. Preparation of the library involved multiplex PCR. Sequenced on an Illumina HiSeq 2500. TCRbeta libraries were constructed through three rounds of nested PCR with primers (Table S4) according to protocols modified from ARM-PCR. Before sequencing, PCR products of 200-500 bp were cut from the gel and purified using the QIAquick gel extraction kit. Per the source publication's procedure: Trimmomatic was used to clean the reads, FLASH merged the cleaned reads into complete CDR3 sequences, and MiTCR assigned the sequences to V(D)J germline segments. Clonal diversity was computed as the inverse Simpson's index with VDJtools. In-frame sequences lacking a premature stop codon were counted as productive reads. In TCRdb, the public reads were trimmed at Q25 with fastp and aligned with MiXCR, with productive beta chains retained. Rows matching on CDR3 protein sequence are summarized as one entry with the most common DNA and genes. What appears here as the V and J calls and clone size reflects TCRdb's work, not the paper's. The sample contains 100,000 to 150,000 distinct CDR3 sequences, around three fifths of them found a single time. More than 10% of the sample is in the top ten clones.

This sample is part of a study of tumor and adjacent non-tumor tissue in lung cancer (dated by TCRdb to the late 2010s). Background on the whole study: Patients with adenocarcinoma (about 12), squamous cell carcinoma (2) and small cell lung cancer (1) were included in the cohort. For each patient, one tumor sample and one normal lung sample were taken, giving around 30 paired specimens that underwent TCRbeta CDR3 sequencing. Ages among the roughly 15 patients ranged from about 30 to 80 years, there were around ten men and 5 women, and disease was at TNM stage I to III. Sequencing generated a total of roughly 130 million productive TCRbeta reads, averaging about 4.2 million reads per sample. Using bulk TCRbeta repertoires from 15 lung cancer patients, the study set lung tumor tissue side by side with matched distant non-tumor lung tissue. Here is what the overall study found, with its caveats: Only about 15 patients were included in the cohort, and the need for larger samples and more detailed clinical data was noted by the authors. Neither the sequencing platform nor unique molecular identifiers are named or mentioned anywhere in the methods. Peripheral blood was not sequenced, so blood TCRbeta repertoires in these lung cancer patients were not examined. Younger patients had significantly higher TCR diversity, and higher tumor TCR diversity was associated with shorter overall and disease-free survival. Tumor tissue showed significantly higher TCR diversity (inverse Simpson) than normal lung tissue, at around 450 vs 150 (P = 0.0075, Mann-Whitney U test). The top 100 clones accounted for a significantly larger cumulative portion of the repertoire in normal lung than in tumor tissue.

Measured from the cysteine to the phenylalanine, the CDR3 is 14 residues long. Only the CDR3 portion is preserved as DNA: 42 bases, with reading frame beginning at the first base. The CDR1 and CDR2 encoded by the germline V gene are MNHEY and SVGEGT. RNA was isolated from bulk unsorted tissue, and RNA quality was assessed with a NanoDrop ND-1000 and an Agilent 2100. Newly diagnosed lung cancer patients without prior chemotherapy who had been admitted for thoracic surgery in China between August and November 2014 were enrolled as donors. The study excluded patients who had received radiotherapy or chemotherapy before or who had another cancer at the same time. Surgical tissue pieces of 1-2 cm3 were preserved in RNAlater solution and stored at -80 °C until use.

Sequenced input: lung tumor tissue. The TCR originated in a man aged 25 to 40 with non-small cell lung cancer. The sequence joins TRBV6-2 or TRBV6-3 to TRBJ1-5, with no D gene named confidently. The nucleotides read TGTGTCAGCAGTCCAGGAGACGGCAATCAGCCCCAGCATTTT. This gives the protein CVSSPGDGNQPQHF.